The present T cell receptor (beta chain) was sequenced within a study of OX40 agonist ivuxolimab in advanced cancers. Study at large: All patients had ivuxolimab intravenously every 2 weeks at 0.01 to 10 mg/kg. The dose-escalation cohort had hepatocellular carcinoma, melanoma, renal cell or head and neck cancer. Study-level results: Mean expanded clone counts were higher in CD8+ than CD4+ T cells. Not determined was the antigen specificity of the expanded peripheral T cells.

To note about this clone: The antigen is undetermined.

Here immunoSEQ multiplex PCR was the method, and the copy in TCRdb shows in-frame clones only, minus some. The repertoire holds 50,000 to 60,000 clones, with around 81% as singletons. The TCR comes from an adult with an advanced solid tumor such as melanoma, head and neck, liver or kidney cancer. Material: CD4+ or CD8+ T cells sorted from blood, obtained in a trial of the OX40 agonist ivuxolimab.

This CDR3 reads CASSLQESSYNEQFF. CDR3 nucleotide sequence: TGTGCCAGCAGTTTACAGGAAAGCTCCTACAATGAGCAGTTCTTC. V is TRBV6-1 and J is TRBJ2-1; perhaps TRBD1 as D (5 bases). CDR1 and CDR2 (germline): MNHNS, SASEGT. This CDR3 has 15 residues. V was shortened by 5 bases and J by 0 bases, with 11 bases between the two germline ends.